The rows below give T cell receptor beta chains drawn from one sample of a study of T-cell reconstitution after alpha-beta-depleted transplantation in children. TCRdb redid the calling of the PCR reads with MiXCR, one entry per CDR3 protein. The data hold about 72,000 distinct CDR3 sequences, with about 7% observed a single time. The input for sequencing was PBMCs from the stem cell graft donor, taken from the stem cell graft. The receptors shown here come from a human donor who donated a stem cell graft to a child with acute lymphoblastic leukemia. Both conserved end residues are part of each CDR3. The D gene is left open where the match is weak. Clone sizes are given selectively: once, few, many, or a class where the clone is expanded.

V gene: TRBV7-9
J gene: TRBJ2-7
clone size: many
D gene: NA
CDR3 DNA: TGTGCCAGCAGCTTAACGGACCGTGTATCCTACGAGCAGTACTTC
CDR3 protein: CASSLTDRVSYEQYF

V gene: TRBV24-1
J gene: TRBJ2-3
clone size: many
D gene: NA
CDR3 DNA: TGTGCCACCAGTGACCAGAACACAGATACGCAGTATTTT
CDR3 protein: CATSDQNTDTQYF

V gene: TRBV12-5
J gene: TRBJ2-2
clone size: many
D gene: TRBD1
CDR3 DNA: TGTGCTAGTACCCTCGGACAGGGGATTTTCGGGGAGCTGTTTTTT
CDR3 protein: CASTLGQGIFGELFF

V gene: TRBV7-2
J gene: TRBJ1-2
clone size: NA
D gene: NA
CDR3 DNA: TGTGCCAGCAGCTTAGATTACAGAAACTATGGCTACACCTTC
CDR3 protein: CASSLDYRNYGYTF

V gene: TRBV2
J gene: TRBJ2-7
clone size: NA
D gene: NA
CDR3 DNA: TGTGCCAGCGCCGGAACTGGACTCTCCTACGAGCAGTACTTC
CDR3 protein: CASAGTGLSYEQYF

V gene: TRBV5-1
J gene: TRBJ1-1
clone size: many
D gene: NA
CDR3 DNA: TGCGCCAGCATCGGGACGGTGAACACTGAAGCTTTCTTT
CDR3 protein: CASIGTVNTEAFF

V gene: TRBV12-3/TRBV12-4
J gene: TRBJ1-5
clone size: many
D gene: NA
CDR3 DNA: TGTGCCAGCAGTCCCCGGGGTCAGCCCCAGCATTTT
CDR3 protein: CASSPRGQPQHF

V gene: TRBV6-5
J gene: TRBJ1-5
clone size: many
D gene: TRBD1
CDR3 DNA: TGTGCCAGCAGTTACGACAGGGGTAGCAATCAGCCCCAGCATTTT
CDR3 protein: CASSYDRGSNQPQHF

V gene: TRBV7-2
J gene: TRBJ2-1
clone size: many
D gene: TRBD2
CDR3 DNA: TGTGCCAGCAGCTCGACCGGGACTAGCGGCAATGAGCAGTTCTTC
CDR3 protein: CASSSTGTSGNEQFF

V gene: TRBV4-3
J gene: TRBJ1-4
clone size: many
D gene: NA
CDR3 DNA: TGCGCCAGCAGCCAAGCGCAGGGAAGGGAAAAACTGTTTTTT
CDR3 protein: CASSQAQGREKLFF

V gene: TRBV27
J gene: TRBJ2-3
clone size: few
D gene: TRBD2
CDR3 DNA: TGTGCCAGCCGCCGGGGGGTCAGCACAGATACGCAGTATTTT
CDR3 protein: CASRRGVSTDTQYF

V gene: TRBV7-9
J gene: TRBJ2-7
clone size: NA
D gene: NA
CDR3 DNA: TGTGCCAGCAGCTCGGAAGAAGCCGCATACGAGCAGTACTTC
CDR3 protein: CASSSEEAAYEQYF

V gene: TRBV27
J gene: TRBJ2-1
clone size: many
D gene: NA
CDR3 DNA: TGTGCCAGCAGTTCCCCACTAACCCAGGGAGTACACAATGAGCAGTTCTTC
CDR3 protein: CASSSPLTQGVHNEQFF

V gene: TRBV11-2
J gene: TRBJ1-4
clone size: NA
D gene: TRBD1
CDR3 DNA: TGTGCCAGCAGCCTTGACAGGGGGCTAGAGGAAAAACTGTTTTTT
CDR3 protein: CASSLDRGLEEKLFF

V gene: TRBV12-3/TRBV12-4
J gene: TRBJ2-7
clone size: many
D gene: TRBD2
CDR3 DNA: TGTGCCAGCAAGTTTTCGGGGGGGAGGGACGAGCAGTACTTC
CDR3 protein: CASKFSGGRDEQYF

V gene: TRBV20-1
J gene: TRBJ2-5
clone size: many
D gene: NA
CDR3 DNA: TGCAGTGCTGGATTACTAGTCCAAGAGACCCAGTACTTC
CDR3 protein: CSAGLLVQETQYF

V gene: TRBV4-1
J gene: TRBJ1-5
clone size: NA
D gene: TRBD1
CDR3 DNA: TGCGCCAGCAGCCAAGAGCGGACAGGGGGCAATCAGCCCCAGCATTTT
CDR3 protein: CASSQERTGGNQPQHF

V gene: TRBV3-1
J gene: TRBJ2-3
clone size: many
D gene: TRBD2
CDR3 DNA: TGTGCCAGCAGCCAAGATGCAGCGGGAGGCACGCAGTATTTT
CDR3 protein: CASSQDAAGGTQYF

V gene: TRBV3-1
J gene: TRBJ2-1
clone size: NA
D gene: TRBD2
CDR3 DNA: TGTGCCAGCAGTCAAGATAGCGGGCTCAGTCGGAATGAGCAGTTCTTC
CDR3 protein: CASSQDSGLSRNEQFF

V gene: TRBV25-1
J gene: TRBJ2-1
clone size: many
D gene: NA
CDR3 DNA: TGTGCCAGCAGGATTGGGGGGCGAAAGGATGAGCAGTTCTTC
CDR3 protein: CASRIGGRKDEQFF

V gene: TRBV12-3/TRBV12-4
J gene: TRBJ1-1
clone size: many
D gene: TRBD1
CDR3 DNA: TGTGCCAGCACCCTCAGGACAGGGGGTGACACTGAAGCTTTCTTT
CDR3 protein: CASTLRTGGDTEAFF

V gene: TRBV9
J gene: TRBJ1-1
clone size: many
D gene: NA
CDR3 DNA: TGTGCCAGCAGCGTAGCGCCGGAGGGGATGAACACTGAAGCTTTCTTT
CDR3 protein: CASSVAPEGMNTEAFF

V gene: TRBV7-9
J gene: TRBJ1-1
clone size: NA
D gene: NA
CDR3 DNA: TGTGCCAGCAGCTGGGGGGGGGGGGCTAATGAAGCTTTCTTT
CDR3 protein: CASSWGGGANEAFF

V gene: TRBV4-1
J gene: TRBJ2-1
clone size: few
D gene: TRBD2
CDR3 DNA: TGCGCCAGCAGCCGCCTACTAGCGGGCTCCAATTACAATGAGCAGTTCTTC
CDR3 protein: CASSRLLAGSNYNEQFF

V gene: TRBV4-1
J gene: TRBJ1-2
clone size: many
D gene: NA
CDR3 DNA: TGCGCCAGCAGCCAAGGTGGACAAAGCTATGGCTACACCTTC
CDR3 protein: CASSQGGQSYGYTF

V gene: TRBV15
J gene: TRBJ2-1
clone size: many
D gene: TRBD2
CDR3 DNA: TGTGCCACCAGCAGAGAACGGGAGGGCGAGCAGTTCTTC
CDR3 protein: CATSREREGEQFF

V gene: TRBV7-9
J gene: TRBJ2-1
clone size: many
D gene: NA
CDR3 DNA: TGTGCCAGCAGCTTAGATGGTAGCTCCTACAATGAGCAGTTCTTC
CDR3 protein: CASSLDGSSYNEQFF

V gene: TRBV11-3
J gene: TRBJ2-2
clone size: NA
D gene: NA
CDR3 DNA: TGTGCCAGCAGCTTAGAAGGGAGTTACACCGGGGAGCTGTTTTTT
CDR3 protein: CASSLEGSYTGELFF

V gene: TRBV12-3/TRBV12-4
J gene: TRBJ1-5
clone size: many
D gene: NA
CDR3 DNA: TGTGCCAGCAGTTTACCCCCGTACGAGCCCCAGCATTTT
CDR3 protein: CASSLPPYEPQHF

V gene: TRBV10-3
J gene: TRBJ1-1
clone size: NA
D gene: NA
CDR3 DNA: TGTGCCATCGGCTCCACGGGACGGCCAGTTGAAGCTTTCTTT
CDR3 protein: CAIGSTGRPVEAFF

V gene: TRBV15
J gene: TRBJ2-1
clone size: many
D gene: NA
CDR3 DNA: TGTGCCACCAGCACTGACAAGGGGGTTTGGGATGAGCAGTTCTTC
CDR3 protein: CATSTDKGVWDEQFF

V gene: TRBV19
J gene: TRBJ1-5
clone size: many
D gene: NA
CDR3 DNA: TGTGCCAGTAGTTTCCCCCCAGCAGACAGCAATAGCAATCAGCCCCAGCATTTT
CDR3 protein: CASSFPPADSNSNQPQHF

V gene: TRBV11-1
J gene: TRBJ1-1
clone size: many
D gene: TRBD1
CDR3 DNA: TGTGCCAGCAGCCTTCGCAGGGGGGGGGCTGACACTGAAGCTTTCTTT
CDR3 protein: CASSLRRGGADTEAFF

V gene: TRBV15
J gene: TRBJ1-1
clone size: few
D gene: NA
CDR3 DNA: TGTGCCACCAGCAGTAAAAAAGGACCAATGAAGACTGAAGCTTTCTTT
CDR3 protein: CATSSKKGPMKTEAFF

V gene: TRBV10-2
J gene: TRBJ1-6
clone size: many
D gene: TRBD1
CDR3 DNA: TGCGCCAGCAACAGGGGGACGCCTTATAATTCACCCCTCCACTTT
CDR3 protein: CASNRGTPYNSPLHF

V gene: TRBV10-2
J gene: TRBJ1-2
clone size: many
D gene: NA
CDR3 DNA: TGCGCCAGCAGTTCTGGTTCTAACTATGGCTACACCTTC
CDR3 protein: CASSSGSNYGYTF

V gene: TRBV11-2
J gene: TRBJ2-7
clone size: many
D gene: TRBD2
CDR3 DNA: TGTGCCAGCAGGTATACTAGCGGTCACTCCTACGAGCAGTACTTC
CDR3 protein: CASRYTSGHSYEQYF

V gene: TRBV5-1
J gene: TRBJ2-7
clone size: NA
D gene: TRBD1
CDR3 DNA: TGCGCCAGCAGCTTCGCGACAGGGAGCTACGAGCAGTACTTC
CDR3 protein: CASSFATGSYEQYF

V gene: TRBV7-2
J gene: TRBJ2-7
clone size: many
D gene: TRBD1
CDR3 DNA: TGTGCCAGCAGCTCGGACAGGCGCCGGGAGCAGTACTTC
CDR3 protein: CASSSDRRREQYF

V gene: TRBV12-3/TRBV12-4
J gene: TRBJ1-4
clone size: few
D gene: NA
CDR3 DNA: TGTGCCAGCAGTTTATCCCCTCCAGTGATAACTAATGAAAAACTGTTTTTT
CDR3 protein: CASSLSPPVITNEKLFF

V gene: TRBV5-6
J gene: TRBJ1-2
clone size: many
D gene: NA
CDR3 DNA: TGTGCCAGCAGCTTAACAGGGAGGCCCTATGGCTACACCTTC
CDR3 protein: CASSLTGRPYGYTF

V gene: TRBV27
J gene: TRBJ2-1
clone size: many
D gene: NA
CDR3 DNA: TGTGCCAGCAGTTCGCCGACCTACAATGAGCAGTTCTTC
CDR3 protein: CASSSPTYNEQFF

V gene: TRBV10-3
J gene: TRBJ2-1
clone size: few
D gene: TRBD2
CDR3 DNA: TGTGCCATCAGACCATCTTGGACTAGCAATTACAATGAGCAGTTCTTC
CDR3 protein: CAIRPSWTSNYNEQFF

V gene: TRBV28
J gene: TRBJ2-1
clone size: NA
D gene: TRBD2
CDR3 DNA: TGTGCCAGCAGTTGGACTAGCGGGAGGGCCGTAGACTACAATGAGCAGTTCTTC
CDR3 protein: CASSWTSGRAVDYNEQFF

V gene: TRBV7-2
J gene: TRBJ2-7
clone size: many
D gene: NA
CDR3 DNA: TGTGCCAGCGTCTTGCATGAGGGGGGGTCCTACGAGCAGTACTTC
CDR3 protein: CASVLHEGGSYEQYF

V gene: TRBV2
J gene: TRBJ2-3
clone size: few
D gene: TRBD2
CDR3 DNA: TGTGCCAGCATGTGGGGGGGAGATACGCAGTATTTT
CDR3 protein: CASMWGGDTQYF

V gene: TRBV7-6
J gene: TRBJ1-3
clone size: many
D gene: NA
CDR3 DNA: TGTGCCAGCAGCTTAGAAGGGCTCGGAAACACCATATATTTT
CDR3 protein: CASSLEGLGNTIYF

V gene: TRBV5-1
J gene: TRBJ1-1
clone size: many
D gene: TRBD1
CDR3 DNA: TGCGCCAGCAGCTCCTTACAGGGGGCCGGGAACACTGAAGCTTTCTTT
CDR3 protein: CASSSLQGAGNTEAFF

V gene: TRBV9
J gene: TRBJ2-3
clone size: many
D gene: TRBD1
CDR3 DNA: TGTGCCAGCAGCGCTAGACAGGGGGTCACAGATACGCAGTATTTT
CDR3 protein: CASSARQGVTDTQYF

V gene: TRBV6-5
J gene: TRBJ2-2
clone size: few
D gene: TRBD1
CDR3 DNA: TGTGCCAGCAGTTACCAACCGGGACAGGGGACCGGGGAGCTGTTTTTT
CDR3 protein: CASSYQPGQGTGELFF

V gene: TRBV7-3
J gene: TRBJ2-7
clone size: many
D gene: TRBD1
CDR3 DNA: TGTGCCAGCAGCTGGGGCATGCCGGGACAGGGGTACGAGCAGTACTTC
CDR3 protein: CASSWGMPGQGYEQYF

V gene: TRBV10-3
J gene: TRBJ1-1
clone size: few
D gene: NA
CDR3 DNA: TGTGCCATCAGTGACCCCAGGGGATCGCCTGAAGCTTTCTTT
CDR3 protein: CAISDPRGSPEAFF

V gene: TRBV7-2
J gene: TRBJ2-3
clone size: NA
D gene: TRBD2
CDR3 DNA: TGTGCCAGCAGCTCGTCGTCTAGCGGGGGGAATACGCAGTATTTT
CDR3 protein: CASSSSSSGGNTQYF

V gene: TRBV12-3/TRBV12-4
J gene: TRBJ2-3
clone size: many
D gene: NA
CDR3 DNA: TGTGCCAGCAGCGCGGACGGGACTAGCACAGATACGCAGTATTTT
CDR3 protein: CASSADGTSTDTQYF

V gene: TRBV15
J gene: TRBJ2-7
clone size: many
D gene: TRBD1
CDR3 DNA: TGTGCCACCAGCAGAGCCGGGACAGGTTCCTACGAGCAGTACTTC
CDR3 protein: CATSRAGTGSYEQYF

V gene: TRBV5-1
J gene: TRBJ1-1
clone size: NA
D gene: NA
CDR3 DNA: TGCGCCAGCAGCCAAGACACTGAAGCTTTCTTT
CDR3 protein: CASSQDTEAFF

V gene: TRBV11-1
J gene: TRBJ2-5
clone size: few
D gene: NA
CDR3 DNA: TGTGCCAGCAGTCCACTCATCGGCTTCTCCCTTTTGGCACAAGAGACCCAGTACTTC
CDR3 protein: CASSPLIGFSLLAQETQYF

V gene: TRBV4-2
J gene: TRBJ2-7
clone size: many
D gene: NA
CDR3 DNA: TGTGCCAGCAGCCGGGACACCGCCTCCTACGAGCAGTACTTC
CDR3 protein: CASSRDTASYEQYF

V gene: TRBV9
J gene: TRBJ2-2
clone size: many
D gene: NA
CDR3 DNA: TGTGCCAGCAGCTCCCAAGGTGGAGCGACCGGGGGGCTGTTTTTT
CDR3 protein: CASSSQGGATGGLFF

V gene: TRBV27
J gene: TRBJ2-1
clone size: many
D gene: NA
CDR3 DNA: TGTGCCAGCAGTTTGGGCGGGCCCGGGGCCCTAAATGAGCAGTTCTTC
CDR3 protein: CASSLGGPGALNEQFF